This TCR beta chain was sequenced during a study of cytomegalovirus exposure and HLA in healthy donors. A multiplex PCR was run with 60 Vbeta primers and 13 Jbeta primers. The data were produced by immunoSEQ multiplex PCR, yet TCRdb's version contains in-frame clones alone and is incomplete. The sample lists 150,000 or so clones, 60% to 85% seen once, with roughly 4% in the top ten. This clone occurred once. What it binds is not known. Findings and caveats of the study: Among TCR beta chains, those listed as cytomegalovirus-associated numbered fewer than 200. V segments that were indistinguishable, TRBV6-2 and TRBV6-3 among them, were omitted from analysis. Analysis was carried out at a later point, and it linked a missense DCLRE1C variant to TCR beta V- and J-gene trimming.

The CDR3 is 14 residues long. Deletions cut 7 bases from V and 5 bases from J, with 16 bases between. From germline, CDR1 is SNHLY and CDR2 FYNNEI. The chain couples TRBV2 to TRBJ2-3; tentative D call: TRBD2 (5 bases). This sequence was found in a woman in her thirties or forties in good health and CMV-seronegative. The sample taken for sequencing was PBMCs. The CDR3 is CASNGNPGGDTQYF. CDR3 DNA sequence: TGTGCCAGCAACGGAAACCCCGGAGGAGATACGCAGTATTTT. The full variable domain, in which reference TRBV2 and TRBJ2-3 provide the parts outside the CDR3, is EPEVTQTPSHQVTQMGQEVILRCVPISNHLYFYWYRQILGQKVEFLVSFYNNEISEKSEIFDDQFSVERPDGSNFTLKIRSTKLEDSAMYFCASNGNPGGDTQYFGPGTRLTVL.